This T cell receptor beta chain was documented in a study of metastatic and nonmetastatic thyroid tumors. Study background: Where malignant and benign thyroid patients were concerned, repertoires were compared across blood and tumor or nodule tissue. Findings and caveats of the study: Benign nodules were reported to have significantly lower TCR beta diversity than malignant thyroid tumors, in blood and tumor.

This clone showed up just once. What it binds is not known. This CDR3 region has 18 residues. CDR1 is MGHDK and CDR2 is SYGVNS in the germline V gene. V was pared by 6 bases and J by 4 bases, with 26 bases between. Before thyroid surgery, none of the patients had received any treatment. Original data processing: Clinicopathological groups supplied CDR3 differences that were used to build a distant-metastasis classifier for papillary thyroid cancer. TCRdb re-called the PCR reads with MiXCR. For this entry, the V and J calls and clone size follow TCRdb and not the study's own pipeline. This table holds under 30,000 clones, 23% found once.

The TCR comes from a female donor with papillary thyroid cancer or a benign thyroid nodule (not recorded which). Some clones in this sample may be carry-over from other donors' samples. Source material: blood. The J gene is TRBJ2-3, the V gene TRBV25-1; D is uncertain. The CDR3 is CASSPYRSPGHHPDTQYF. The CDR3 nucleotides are TGTGCCAGCAGCCCCTATCGGTCCCCCGGGCATCACCCAGATACGCAGTATTTT.